This T cell receptor (beta chain) was identified during a study of T cells in localized non-small cell lung cancer. Study-level points and caveats: Higher T cell density in the blood was associated with longer overall survival, whereas higher adjacent-lung clonality associated with shorter survival.

This clone has only a few counts. Its antigen is as yet unknown. The V gene lost 4 bases and the J gene lost 7 bases, with 20 bases spanning the gap. Germline CDR1 reads GTSNPN; CDR2 reads SVGIG (reference sequence). This CDR3 is 15 amino acids long. Sequenced by immunoSEQ multiplex PCR; TCRdb stores in-frame clones only, minus some. This table has roughly 20,000 clones, over 80% appearing once. This sequence originates from a woman between 35 and 75 years old with stage I lung adenocarcinoma. The V and J genes are TRBV30 and TRBJ2-1; a weak D match, TRBD2 (6 bases). The sample in question was peripheral blood, obtained before any cancer treatment. In DNA form, the CDR3 reads TGTGCCTGGACTAAGATTAGCGGCCAAAAGAATGAGCAGTTCTTC. Its protein product is CAWTKISGQKNEQFF.